These T cell receptor beta chains were read from a single sample in a study of T cells after yellow fever vaccination. TCRdb analysed the 5' RACE reads with MiXCR anew, one entry per CDR3 protein. In the table there are around 72,000 distinct CDR3 sequences, around 7.1% of which are singletons. The material was CD8+ T cells sorted from PBMCs, obtained approximately 11 days after the first yellow fever vaccination. The receptor source for this set is a man aged 18-30 years who received the YFV17D yellow fever vaccine. Each CDR3 is given without its conserved first and last residue.

J | V | CDR3
TRBJ1-6 | TRBV6-2/TRBV6-3 | ASSYSTGSSYNSPLH
TRBJ1-1 | TRBV7-8 | ASSQSGNTEAF
TRBJ2-1 | TRBV4-1 | ASSQVLAGHQDGNEQF
TRBJ2-3 | TRBV27 | ASGRPLAGGPSDTQY
TRBJ2-2 | TRBV12-3/TRBV12-4 | ASSSAGGTGELF
TRBJ1-1 | TRBV6-6 | ASSLRGSDGTEAF
TRBJ2-1 | TRBV5-1 | ASSLGTGVNEQF
TRBJ1-4 | TRBV9 | ASSASGATNEKLF
TRBJ1-6 | TRBV20-1 | SASHGITLNSPLH
TRBJ1-1 | TRBV6-1 | ASSEPGAF
TRBJ2-1 | TRBV20-1 | SARGPFGLASYNEQF
TRBJ2-3 | TRBV19 | ASSIPGLAPTDTQY
TRBJ2-1 | TRBV6-8 | ASSTPSGDYNEQF
TRBJ1-1 | TRBV7-9 | ASSPRDGTEAF
TRBJ2-5 | TRBV11-2 | ASSRGLATPSTRETQY
TRBJ2-5 | TRBV11-2 | ASSLDGSPIETQY
TRBJ1-1 | TRBV20-1 | SAQPGTEAF
TRBJ2-3 | TRBV12-3/TRBV12-4 | ASRGISDTQY
TRBJ2-1 | TRBV11-2 | ASSLGGAREF
TRBJ1-4 | TRBV7-8 | ASSPKSGANNEKLF
TRBJ2-7 | TRBV27 | ASRTQASESYEQY
TRBJ2-3 | TRBV5-1 | ASSHRGRADTQY
TRBJ2-5 | TRBV12-3/TRBV12-4 | ASSHSGLQETQY
TRBJ1-4 | TRBV5-4 | ASSRDRGVEKLF
TRBJ1-6 | TRBV14 | ASSQLQGAYSPLH
TRBJ2-1 | TRBV6-5 | ASSYPGTGVGEQF
TRBJ1-1 | TRBV7-9 | ASSLVGQGVGNTEAF
TRBJ2-3 | TRBV12-3/TRBV12-4 | ASSTSTDTQY
TRBJ2-2 | TRBV7-3 | ASSSEGFGELF
TRBJ1-1 | TRBV7-9 | ASSLGETATVAF
TRBJ2-5 | TRBV6-5 | ASSYGQETQY
TRBJ2-3 | TRBV20-1 | SARDYRGARITDTQY
TRBJ1-4 | TRBV4-2 | ASSQDGGNEKLF
TRBJ2-3 | TRBV20-1 | SALTPSGGAVSTDTQY
TRBJ2-3 | TRBV6-1 | ASSAAGGPRDTQY
TRBJ2-1 | TRBV20-1 | SARILVKHEQF
TRBJ2-1 | TRBV19 | ASSWTGRYEQF
TRBJ2-3 | TRBV6-1 | ASRRAGGLLGDTQY
TRBJ1-4 | TRBV27 | ASSLGQGGEKLF
TRBJ2-2 | TRBV5-1 | ASSSGLAGTGELF
TRBJ2-7 | TRBV6-1 | ASSEATGYIYEQY
TRBJ2-2 | TRBV12-3/TRBV12-4 | ASSFGGPGELF
TRBJ2-7 | TRBV6-1 | ASRWDNSYEQY
TRBJ1-5 | TRBV2 | ASSDRGVEH
TRBJ2-1 | TRBV23-1 | ASRGGGIRHEQF
TRBJ2-7 | TRBV6-6 | ASSWINVGEQY
TRBJ1-1 | TRBV4-1 | ASSQEVAGGTEAF
TRBJ1-1 | TRBV7-9 | ASRPDRGMNTEAF
TRBJ2-1 | TRBV7-2 | ASSWGGNNEQF
TRBJ1-6 | TRBV4-2 | ASSQDQGTPLH
TRBJ1-6 | TRBV10-2 | ASSNRGSPLH
TRBJ2-6 | TRBV29-1 | SVIQKEGQGESGANVLT
TRBJ1-6 | TRBV5-1 | ASSKGQANSYNSPLH
TRBJ2-6 | TRBV19 | ASSINAAGANVLT
TRBJ1-1 | TRBV4-1 | ASSRGIEAF
TRBJ1-4 | TRBV27 | ASSLYPGSKEKLF
TRBJ2-1 | TRBV4-3 | ASSHGLAGNEQF